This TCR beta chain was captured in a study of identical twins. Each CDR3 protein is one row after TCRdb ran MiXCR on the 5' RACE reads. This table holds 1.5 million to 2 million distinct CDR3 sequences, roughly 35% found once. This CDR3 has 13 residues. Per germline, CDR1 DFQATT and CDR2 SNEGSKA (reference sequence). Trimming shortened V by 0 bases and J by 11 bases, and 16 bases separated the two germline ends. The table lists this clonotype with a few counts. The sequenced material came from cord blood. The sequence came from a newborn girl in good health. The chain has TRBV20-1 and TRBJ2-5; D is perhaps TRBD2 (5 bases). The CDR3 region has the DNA TGCAGTGCTAGAGATAGGCTAGCCCGAGGGCAGTACTTC. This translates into CSARDRLARGQYF.